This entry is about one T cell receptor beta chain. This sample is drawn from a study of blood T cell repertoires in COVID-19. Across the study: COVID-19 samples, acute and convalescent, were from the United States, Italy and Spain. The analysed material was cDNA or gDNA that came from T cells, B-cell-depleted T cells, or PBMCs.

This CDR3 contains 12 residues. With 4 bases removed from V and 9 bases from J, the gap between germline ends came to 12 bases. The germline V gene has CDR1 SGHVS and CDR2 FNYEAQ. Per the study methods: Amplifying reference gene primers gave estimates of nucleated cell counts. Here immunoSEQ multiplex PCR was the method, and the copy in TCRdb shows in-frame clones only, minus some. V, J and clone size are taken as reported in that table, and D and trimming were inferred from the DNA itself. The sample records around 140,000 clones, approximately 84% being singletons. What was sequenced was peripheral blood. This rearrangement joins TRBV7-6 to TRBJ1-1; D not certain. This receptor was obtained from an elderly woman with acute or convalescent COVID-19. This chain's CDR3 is CASSSGAAKAFF. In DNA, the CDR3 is TGTGCCAGCAGCTCCGGAGCCGCGAAAGCTTTCTTT.